Following are 18 T cell receptor beta chains from one sample sequenced in a study of Ad26.COV2.S vaccination and SARS-CoV-2 variants. Assay: immunoSEQ multiplex PCR; the TCRdb copy retains only in-frame clones and omits some. The table lists 440,000 or so clones, about 89% of them singletons, with about 1.5% in the top ten. Treatment given: around 19 received Ad26.COV2.S at low or high dose, single or two shots; five or six received placebo; per-sample allocation not given. It was on day 63 after the first vaccine or placebo injection that samples were taken. This sample comprised peripheral blood, obtained in a trial of Ad26.COV2.S vaccine versus placebo. Receptors were obtained from a person between 18 and 60 years old who received the Ad26.COV2.S COVID-19 vaccine or a placebo.

The rearrangement uses TRBV19 and TRBJ1-1; no firm D call. CDR1 LNHDA and CDR2 SQIVND come from the germline V gene (reference sequence). The germline V and J ends were trimmed by 3 bases and 3 bases, with 8 bases remaining between them. The CDR3 consists of 13 residues. CDR3 sequence: CASSILPDTEAFF. CDR3 nucleotide sequence: TGTGCCAGTAGTATCCTTCCAGACACTGAAGCTTTCTTT.

The V gene is TRBV30, the J gene TRBJ1-2; TRBD1 matches at 10 bases. Germline assignment: CDR1 GTSNPN and CDR2 SVGIG (reference sequence). The CDR3 has 12 amino acids. Trimming took 6 bases from V and 6 from J; bases not matched to a gene: 4. CDR3 bases: TGTGCCTGCACGGGACAGGGGAATGGCTACACCTTC. This codes for CACTGQGNGYTF.

The genes are TRBV7-9 and TRBJ1-4; D is ambiguous. With 5 bases removed from V and 3 bases from J, the gap between germline ends came to 16 bases. The CDR3 has 16 amino acids. Germline V gives CDR1 SEHNR, CDR2 FQNEAQ (reference sequence). The CDR3 bases are TGTGCCAGCAGCCCGTCCGGCGGGTCTTCTAATGAAAAACTGTTTTTT. Translation gives CASSPSGGSSNEKLFF.

This rearrangement joins TRBV2 to TRBJ2-1; D remains ambiguous. Trimming shortened V by 10 bases and J by 4 bases, and 11 bases separated the two germline ends. The CDR3 is 12 residues long. Germline CDR1 reads SNHLY; CDR2 reads FYNNEI. The CDR3 here is CATKTEYNEQFF. The DNA for the CDR3 is TGTGCCACCAAAACGGAATACAATGAGCAGTTCTTC.

This chain joins TRBV4-1 and TRBJ2-4; D uncertain. The CDR3 length is 15 residues. Germline V lookup: CDR1 MGHRA, CDR2 YSYEKL. The V end lost 4 bases, the J end lost 4 bases, and 14 bases lay between the germline ends. The CDR3 nucleotides are TGCGCCAGCAGCCCGCTTCTGCACCCAAAAAACATTCAGTACTTC. Protein product: CASSPLLHPKNIQYF.

This chain joins TRBV12-3 or TRBV12-4 and TRBJ1-1; no definite D call. The CDR3 is made up of 13 amino acids. The germline V and J ends were trimmed by 3 bases and 5 bases, with 10 bases remaining between them. This chain's CDR3 is CASSFWVSTEAFF. CDR3 nucleotides: TGTGCCAGCAGTTTCTGGGTTTCGACTGAAGCTTTCTTT.

The chain combines TRBV6-5 with TRBJ2-3; D might be TRBD2 (6 bases). The CDR3 covers 16 residues. V lost 2 bases and J 1 base, leaving 13 bases between the germline ends. Germline CDR1 and CDR2: MNHEY and SVGAGI. The CDR3, as DNA: TGTGCCAGCAGTTACCAGCCGGGACTTGGCACAGATACGCAGTATTTT. Translation: CASSYQPGLGTDTQYF.

The V and J genes are TRBV4-1 and TRBJ1-4; D remains unclear. Deletions cut 0 bases from V and 0 bases from J, with 5 bases between. The germline gives CDR1 MGHRA, CDR2 YSYEKL. There are 15 residues in the CDR3. The CDR3 bases are TGCGCCAGCAGCCAAGATTTGGCAACTAATGAAAAACTGTTTTTT. Amino acids: CASSQDLATNEKLFF.

The J gene is TRBJ2-1, the V gene TRBV11-2; tentatively, D is TRBD1 (6 bases). Trimming took off 5 bases at V and 8 bases at J, with 19 bases between the two ends. Germline CDR1 and CDR2: SGHAT and FQNNGV. This CDR3 contains 15 residues. This CDR3 reads CASSQGTGSIDEQFF. CDR3 DNA sequence: TGTGCCAGCAGCCAAGGCACAGGGAGCATTGATGAGCAGTTCTTC. Full variable domain (missing parts from reference TRBV11-2 and TRBJ2-1): EAGVAQSPRYKIIEKRQSVAFWCNPISGHATLYWYQQILGQGPKLLIQFQNNGVVDDSQLPKDRFSAERLKGVDSTLKIQPAKLEDSAVYLCASSQGTGSIDEQFFGPGTRLTVL.

V and J are TRBV2 and TRBJ1-5; 10 bases line up with TRBD1. V trimming: 8 bases; J trimming: 5 bases; junction bases outside the gene matches: 6. Germline V lookup: CDR1 SNHLY, CDR2 FYNNEI. This CDR3 region has 14 residues. This CDR3 reads CASGSDRGYQPQHF. The CDR3 DNA sequence: TGTGCCAGCGGCTCGGACAGGGGGTATCAGCCCCAGCATTTT.

This chain links TRBV7-9 with TRBJ2-7; no reliable D call. The CDR3 is 12 residues long. Germline V gene data show CDR1 as SEHNR and CDR2 as FQNEAQ (reference sequence). Trimming removed 3 bases at V and 5 bases at J, with 8 bases between. DNA of the CDR3: TGTGCCAGCAGCTTGTTGTGGGACGAGCAGTACTTC. It codes for CASSLLWDEQYF.

The rearrangement uses TRBV7-2 and TRBJ1-6; a possible D gene is TRBD1 (5 bases). Germline-derived CDR1 and CDR2 are SGHTA and FQGNSA. CDR3 length: 15 residues. V lost 2 bases to trimming and J lost 9 bases, with 14 bases between them. CDR3 residues: CASSLRRDVSSPLHF. The CDR3 nucleotides are TGTGCCAGCAGCTTACGCAGGGATGTGTCTTCACCCCTCCACTTT.

This rearrangement joins TRBV5-1 to TRBJ1-1, with a tentative D call TRBD1 (5 bases). The CDR3 totals 13 residues. V gave up 7 bases and J gave up 1 base, with 11 bases separating them. CDR1 SGHRS and CDR2 YFSETQ come from the germline V gene. CDR3 nucleotide sequence: TGCGCCAGCTCCCGGGGGGGGAACACTGAAGCTTTCTTT. Residues: CASSRGGNTEAFF.

DNA for the CDR3: TGTGCCAGCAGCCAGGGGGGGTCCAATTCACCCCTCCACTTT. Translated, it gives CASSQGGSNSPLHF. The rearrangement links TRBV3-1 (or the pseudogene TRBV3-2) to TRBJ1-6; TRBD1 is a possible D gene (5 bases). The germline CDR1 and CDR2 sequences are LGHDT and YNNKEL (reference sequence). This CDR3 region has 14 residues. V lost 3 bases and J 7 bases, leaving 10 bases between the germline ends.

This chain links TRBV5-1 with TRBJ2-7, with no clear D. CDR3 size: 15 residues. Trimming stripped 4 bases from V and 4 bases from J, with 18 bases between. Germline V gene lookup returns CDR1 SGHRS and CDR2 YFSETQ. The CDR3 sequence: CASSPANAFLYEQYF. CDR3 DNA: TGCGCCAGCAGCCCCGCCAACGCCTTTTTGTACGAGCAGTACTTC.

V and J are TRBV27 and TRBJ2-2; D is perhaps TRBD1 (6 bases). Trimming removed 3 bases from V and 5 bases from J, with 28 bases in between. This CDR3 is 20 amino acids long. The germline V gene encodes CDR1 MNHEY and CDR2 SMNVEV (reference sequence). DNA of the CDR3: TGTGCCAGCAGTTTCAGAACTTGGGGGCAGCGAGAAAGTCCTACCGGGGAGCTGTTTTTT. Translation gives CASSFRTWGQRESPTGELFF.

The J gene is TRBJ1-5, the V gene TRBV4-2; unclear D gene. The CDR3 has 17 residues. Trimming shortened V by 0 bases and J by 0 bases, and 12 bases separated the two germline ends. From germline, CDR1 is LGHNA and CDR2 YNFKEQ. The CDR3 reads CASSQDLRRYSNQPQHF. CDR3 in DNA: TGTGCCAGCAGCCAAGATCTTAGGCGGTATAGCAATCAGCCCCAGCATTTT.

V and J are TRBV30 and TRBJ2-2; a weak D match, TRBD2 (6 bases). The CDR3 sequence is 15 residues long. Per germline, CDR1 GTSNPN and CDR2 SVGIG (reference sequence). Trimming took off 3 bases at V and 3 bases at J, with 14 bases between the two ends. The chain's CDR3 is CAWSPLATHTGELFF. The CDR3 nucleotides are TGTGCCTGGAGCCCCCTAGCGACTCACACCGGGGAGCTGTTTTTT. The full variable domain, rest sourced from reference TRBV30 and TRBJ2-2, is SQTIHQWPATLVQPVGSPLSLECTVEGTSNPNLYWYRQAAGRGLQLLFYSVGIGQISSEVPQNLSASRPQDRQFILSSKKLLLSDSGFYLCAWSPLATHTGELFFGEGSRLTVL.